The rows below give T cell receptor beta chains drawn from one sample of a study of OX40 agonist ivuxolimab in advanced cancers. Clones were sequenced by immunoSEQ multiplex PCR, and TCRdb holds only the in-frame ones, with some missing. The sample records about 19,000 clones, around 91% being singletons. The sequencing used CD4+ or CD8+ T cells sorted from blood, collected in a trial of the OX40 agonist ivuxolimab. The origin of the receptors is an adult with an advanced solid tumor such as melanoma, head and neck, liver or kidney cancer. The CDR3 runs from the conserved cysteine through the conserved F or W. Each record gives: clone size, V gene, D gene, J gene, CDR3 protein, CDR3 DNA. A D gene is named only where the DNA matches it firmly. Clone size is shown for a subset of rows, as once, few, many or a class of expanded clone.

>.|TRBV14|.|TRBJ2-1
CAVQVGVEQFF
TGTGCCGTCCAAGTGGGGGTTGAGCAGTTCTTC
>.|TRBV9|.|TRBJ1-4
CASTPSGSFNEKLFF
TGTGCCAGCACTCCCTCGGGGTCGTTTAATGAAAAACTGTTTTTT
>.|TRBV9|.|TRBJ2-5
CASSVGVQGTETQYF
TGTGCCAGCAGCGTAGGGGTCCAGGGAACGGAGACCCAGTACTTC
>.|TRBV7-9|.|TRBJ2-7
CASSSGEQYF
TGTGCCAGCAGCTCTGGGGAGCAGTACTTC
>.|TRBV7-6|TRBD2|TRBJ2-7
CASSFTSGASEQYF
TGTGCCAGCAGCTTCACTAGCGGGGCCTCCGAGCAGTACTTC
>.|TRBV19|TRBD2|TRBJ2-1
CASSNRLAGLNEQFF
TGTGCCAGTAGTAATAGACTAGCGGGACTCAATGAGCAGTTCTTC
>.|TRBV9|.|TRBJ1-4
CASSVNVANEKLFF
TGTGCCAGCAGCGTGAACGTAGCTAATGAAAAACTGTTTTTT
>once|TRBV28|TRBD2|TRBJ2-7
CASSPPGLGEQYF
TGTGCCAGCAGTCCGCCGGGACTAGGTGAGCAGTACTTC
>.|TRBV4-3|TRBD1|TRBJ2-2
CASSHGTANTGELFF
TGCGCCAGCAGCCACGGGACAGCGAACACCGGGGAGCTGTTTTTT
>few|TRBV27|.|TRBJ1-2
CASSLSPGGRGYTF
TGTGCCAGCAGTTTATCGCCTGGGGGGCGAGGCTACACCTTC
>.|TRBV7-9|.|TRBJ2-7
CASSSKGDSPYEQYF
TGTGCCAGCAGCTCCAAGGGTGACTCCCCCTACGAGCAGTACTTC
>.|TRBV10-3|.|TRBJ2-4
CAISVHGPLPKNIQYF
TGTGCCATCAGTGTGCATGGCCCCTTGCCAAAAAACATTCAGTACTTC
>.|TRBV28|.|TRBJ2-7
CASSFGEGSSYEQYF
TGTGCCAGCAGTTTCGGAGAGGGAAGCTCCTACGAGCAGTACTTC
>.|TRBV9|TRBD2|TRBJ2-1
CASSTPAGGGNEQFF
TGTGCCAGCAGCACCCCGGCGGGAGGGGGGAATGAGCAGTTCTTC
>.|TRBV5-6|TRBD2|TRBJ2-7
CASSPRAAGVVEQYF
TGTGCCAGCAGCCCCAGGGCAGCGGGAGTTGTCGAGCAGTACTTC
>.|TRBV11-2|.|TRBJ2-5
CASSLGVFQETQYF
TGTGCCAGCAGCTTAGGGGTTTTCCAAGAGACCCAGTACTTC
>.|TRBV7-9|TRBD1|TRBJ2-1
CASSLPGQGHNEQFF
TGTGCCAGCAGCTTACCGGGACAGGGACACAATGAGCAGTTCTTC
>.|TRBV28|.|TRBJ2-7
CASTGLSFPYEQYF
TGTGCCAGCACCGGCCTTAGCTTCCCCTACGAGCAGTACTTC
>.|TRBV5-1|TRBD1|TRBJ1-3
CASSKGQGGNTIYF
TGCGCCAGCAGCAAGGGACAGGGTGGAAACACCATATATTTT
>.|TRBV6-1|.|TRBJ2-2
CAIGTTNTGELFF
TGTGCCATCGGGACAACGAACACCGGGGAGCTGTTTTTT
>.|TRBV7-9|.|TRBJ2-3
CASSPQSKSDTQYF
TGTGCCAGCAGCCCCCAGAGCAAATCAGATACGCAGTATTTT
>.|TRBV14|.|TRBJ2-5
CASSPHRETQYF
TGTGCCAGCAGCCCCCACAGGGAGACCCAGTACTTC
>.|TRBV5-6|TRBD2|TRBJ2-3
CASRGLAVTDTQYF
TGTGCCAGCCGGGGTCTAGCGGTCACAGATACGCAGTATTTT
>.|TRBV9|TRBD2|TRBJ2-3
CASSEAGTSADTQYF
TGTGCCAGCAGCGAAGCCGGGACTAGTGCAGATACGCAGTATTTT
>.|TRBV28|.|TRBJ1-2
CASSLSPSRMDRSGYTF
TGTGCCAGCAGTTTATCCCCTTCCCGAATGGATCGTTCTGGCTACACCTTC
>.|TRBV5-1|.|TRBJ2-7
CASSWGVSRVYEQYF
TGCGCCAGCAGCTGGGGCGTTTCGCGAGTCTACGAGCAGTACTTC
>.|TRBV9|TRBD2|TRBJ2-7
CASSVGTSGRSEQYF
TGTGCCAGCAGCGTAGGGACTAGCGGGAGGTCCGAGCAGTACTTC
>.|TRBV7-2|.|TRBJ2-7
CASGYFGGFSYEQYF
TGTGCCAGCGGGTATTTCGGGGGTTTTTCCTACGAGCAGTACTTC
>.|TRBV2|TRBD2|TRBJ2-3
CASNGLALSTDTQYF
TGTGCCAGCAATGGACTAGCATTAAGCACAGATACGCAGTATTTT
>.|TRBV4-3|TRBD1|TRBJ2-7
CASSQGTGPYEQYF
TGCGCCAGCAGCCAAGGGACAGGACCCTACGAGCAGTACTTC
>.|TRBV7-9|.|TRBJ2-3
CASSGNGDTQYF
TGTGCCAGCAGCGGAAACGGCGATACGCAGTATTTT
>.|TRBV14|.|TRBJ2-1
CASSRRQVAYNEQFF
TGTGCCAGCAGCCGGAGACAGGTAGCCTACAATGAGCAGTTCTTC
>.|TRBV28|.|TRBJ2-7
CASSLSGVSLYEQYF
TGTGCCAGCAGTTTATCCGGGGTGAGCCTTTACGAGCAGTACTTC
>.|TRBV19|.|TRBJ2-7
CASSIWQGSNEQYF
TGTGCCAGTAGTATCTGGCAGGGAAGTAACGAGCAGTACTTC